The TCR beta chain described here comes from a study of blood T cells in healthy people across ages. Broader study findings: CMV infection status of these donors was not known.

Then a second PCR, running roughly 6 to 12 cycles, was carried out with a sample-barcoded 5' primer and a J-beta primer mix. Using its own MiXCR run on the 5' RACE reads, TCRdb lists one record per CDR3 protein. This sample has approximately 900,000 distinct CDR3 sequences; around 48% occur once, and the top ten carry about an eighth. Germline CDR1 DFQATT, CDR2 SNEGSKA (reference sequence). The CDR3 consists of 13 residues. Points on this clonotype: Antigen unknown. This may arise from a read error, as a much more abundant clone is one base away.

The rearrangement uses TRBV20-1 and TRBJ1-4, with a tentative D call TRBD1 (6 bases). The material sequenced was blood. The clonotype originates from a man under 40 in good health. CDR3 region: CSTRATGIEKLFF. The CDR3 nucleotides read TGCAGTACTAGAGCCACAGGGATTGAAAAACTGTTTTTT.